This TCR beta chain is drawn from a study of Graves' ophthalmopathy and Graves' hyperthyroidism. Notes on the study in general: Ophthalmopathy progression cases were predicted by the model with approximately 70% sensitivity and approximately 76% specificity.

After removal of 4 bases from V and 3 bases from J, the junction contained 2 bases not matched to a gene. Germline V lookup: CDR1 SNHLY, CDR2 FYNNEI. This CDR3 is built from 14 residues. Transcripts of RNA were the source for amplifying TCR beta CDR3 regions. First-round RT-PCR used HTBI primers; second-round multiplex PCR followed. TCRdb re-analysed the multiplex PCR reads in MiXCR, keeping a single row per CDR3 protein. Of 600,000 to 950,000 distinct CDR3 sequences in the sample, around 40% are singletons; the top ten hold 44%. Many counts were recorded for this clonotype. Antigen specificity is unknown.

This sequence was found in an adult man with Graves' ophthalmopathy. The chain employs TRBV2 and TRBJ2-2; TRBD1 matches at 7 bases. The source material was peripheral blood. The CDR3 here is CASSGDRDTGELFF. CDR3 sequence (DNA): TGTGCCAGCAGTGGGGACAGAGACACCGGGGAGCTGTTTTTT.